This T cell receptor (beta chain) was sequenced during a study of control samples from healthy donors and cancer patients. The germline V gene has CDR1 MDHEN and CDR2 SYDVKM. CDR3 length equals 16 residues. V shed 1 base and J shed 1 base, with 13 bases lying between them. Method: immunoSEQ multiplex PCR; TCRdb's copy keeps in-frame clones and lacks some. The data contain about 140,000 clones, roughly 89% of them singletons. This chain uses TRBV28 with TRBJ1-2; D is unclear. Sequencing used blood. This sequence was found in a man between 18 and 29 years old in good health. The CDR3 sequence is CASSLSPTAFNYGYTF. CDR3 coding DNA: TGTGCCAGCAGTTTATCCCCCACAGCGTTTAACTATGGCTACACCTTC.